The 2 T cell receptor beta chains below were found in one sample sequenced in a study of blood T cell repertoires in COVID-19. TCRdb's table, derived via immunoSEQ multiplex PCR, lists solely in-frame clones and lacks some. The sample holds approximately 220,000 clones, 80% to 90% seen once. Sample: PBMCs or T cells enriched from blood (not recorded which). Source of these receptors: a woman aged 18 to 35 in a cohort exposed to, infected with or recovered from COVID-19 (not recorded which).

The rearrangement joins TRBV12-5 to TRBJ2-1, with 8 bases that match TRBD1. Germline V gene data show CDR1 as LGHNT and CDR2 as FRNRAP. Unmatched junction bases numbered 4, after V lost 3 bases and J lost 3 bases. CDR3 size: 15 residues. The CDR3 nucleotides read TGTGCTAGTGGTTTCCCAACAGGGGGCTACAATGAGCAGTTCTTC. This codes for CASGFPTGGYNEQFF.

The chain combines TRBV19 with TRBJ1-3; perhaps TRBD1 as D (6 bases). Germline lookup yields CDR1 LNHDA and CDR2 SQIVND (reference sequence). V was cut by 4 bases and J by 0 bases, with 7 bases left in between. The CDR3 is 14 amino acids. The CDR3 region is CASSTGASGNTIYF. The CDR3 region has the DNA TGTGCCAGTAGTACAGGGGCCTCTGGAAACACCATATATTTT.